A selection of T cell receptor beta chains follows, all from one sample in a study of T cell responses to AZD1222 COVID-19 vaccine. Clones were read by immunoSEQ multiplex PCR, and TCRdb kept only the in-frame ones, dropping some. The sample lists 90,000 to 100,000 clones; roughly 89% were seen once. The sequencing here drew on peripheral blood, taken on day 0 of AZD1222 vaccination. These receptors were taken from an adult in good health. The CDR3 runs from the conserved cysteine through the conserved F or W. D genes are given only for firm matches. For some rows the clone size is stated as once, few or many, or as a class when expanded; others skip it.

NA	TRBV7-3	TRBJ2-1	NA	TGTGCCAGCAGCTCAACCCCCGGGACACCCTACAATGAGCAGTTCTTC	CASSSTPGTPYNEQFF
NA	TRBV28	TRBJ1-2	NA	TGTGCCAGCAGTTTATGGCTTCCCGAGACAGTCTATGGCTACACCTTC	CASSLWLPETVYGYTF
NA	TRBV3-1/TRBV3-2	TRBJ2-1	TRBD2	TGTGCCAGCAGCCCTCTAGCGGGAGGATACAATGAGCAGTTCTTC	CASSPLAGGYNEQFF
NA	TRBV29-1	TRBJ2-2	TRBD2	TGCAGCGTCGAGGGACTAAACACCGGGGAGCTGTTTTTT	CSVEGLNTGELFF
NA	TRBV12-3/TRBV12-4	TRBJ2-5	NA	TGTGCCAGCAGTTTAAAAGGAGTAGAGACCCAGTACTTC	CASSLKGVETQYF
NA	TRBV28	TRBJ2-5	TRBD2	TGTGCCAGCAGTTGGCGGGAGTTCGGAGAGACCCAGTACTTC	CASSWREFGETQYF
NA	TRBV18	TRBJ1-4	TRBD1	TGTGCCAGCTCACCCCGACAGGGAAGGGTGGATGAAAAACTGTTTTTT	CASSPRQGRVDEKLFF
NA	TRBV27	TRBJ2-3	NA	TGTGCCAGCAGTTCCTTGTCCGAATTCGGGGATACGCAGTATTTT	CASSSLSEFGDTQYF
once	TRBV19	TRBJ1-1	NA	TGTGCCAGCCTTGTCCCAGGAAGGGGAGACACTGAAGCTTTCTTT	CASLVPGRGDTEAFF
NA	TRBV7-2	TRBJ2-7	TRBD2	TGTGCCAGCAGACCAAGAGCGGGGACCTCCTACGAGCAGTACTTC	CASRPRAGTSYEQYF
NA	TRBV2	TRBJ1-1	NA	TGTGCCAGCAGGGGGACGGCGAACACTGAAGCTTTCTTT	CASRGTANTEAFF
NA	TRBV5-1	TRBJ1-1	NA	TGCGCCAGCAGCTTCCAGGGATCCACTGAAGCTTTCTTT	CASSFQGSTEAFF
NA	TRBV25-1	TRBJ2-5	NA	TGTGCCACCCGCCTTGGGCGTCAAGAGACCCAGTACTTC	CATRLGRQETQYF
NA	TRBV9	TRBJ1-4	TRBD1	TGTGCCAGCAGCGTATTAGGGGACAGTTATGAAAAACTGTTTTTT	CASSVLGDSYEKLFF
NA	TRBV10-3	TRBJ1-6	NA	TGTGCCATCAGGGCAAACTATAATTCACCCCTCCACTTT	CAIRANYNSPLHF
NA	TRBV7-9	TRBJ2-3	TRBD2	TGTGCCAGCGCTAGGACTAGCGGGAGGTCCGATACGCAGTATTTT	CASARTSGRSDTQYF
NA	TRBV5-5	TRBJ2-3	NA	TGTGCCAGCAGCTTGGAGCAGGGTGGGGATACGCAGTATTTT	CASSLEQGGDTQYF
NA	TRBV18	TRBJ2-5	NA	TGTGCCAGCTCACCACCGGGGGCAGGGGAGACCCAGTACTTC	CASSPPGAGETQYF
NA	TRBV3-1/TRBV3-2	TRBJ2-7	TRBD2	TGTGCCAGCAGCCGACTAGCGGGAGAGCAGTACTTC	CASSRLAGEQYF
NA	TRBV7-3	TRBJ1-2	NA	TGTGCCAGCAGCCCCGACCCGGGAGAGAACTATGGCTACACCTTC	CASSPDPGENYGYTF
NA	TRBV7-2	TRBJ1-2	NA	TGTGCCAGCAGCTTAGCCACCGGCTACACCTTC	CASSLATGYTF
few	TRBV6-2/TRBV6-3	TRBJ2-3	NA	TGTGCCAGCAGTTACGGTGCGCAAATCACAGATACGCAGTATTTT	CASSYGAQITDTQYF
once	TRBV7-9	TRBJ2-7	NA	TGTGCCAGCAGCCGTGGGTCCTACGAGCAGTACTTC	CASSRGSYEQYF
NA	TRBV7-2	TRBJ2-1	TRBD2	TGTGCCAGCAGCTTAGCGAGGGGGGCTAGCGGGGGAAGCTCCTACAATGAGCAGTTCTTC	CASSLARGASGGSSYNEQFF
NA	TRBV28	TRBJ2-2	TRBD1	TGTGCCAGCAGTTACTTGTCGATGTTTCGGGACAGGACCAACACCGGGGAGCTGTTTTTT	CASSYLSMFRDRTNTGELFF
few	TRBV9	TRBJ2-1	NA	TGTGCCAGCAGCGCTAGCGGACAGCTTAGGCAGTTCTTC	CASSASGQLRQFF
NA	TRBV19	TRBJ2-6	TRBD1	TGTGCCAGTTCCCTTGGGTCCAGGGGGCTTTCTGGGGCCAACGTCCTGACTTTC	CASSLGSRGLSGANVLTF
NA	TRBV2	TRBJ1-1	TRBD1	TGTGCCAGCCGGGACAGCTTGAACACTGAAGCTTTCTTT	CASRDSLNTEAFF
NA	TRBV11-3	TRBJ2-1	TRBD2	TGTGCCAGCAGCTCCATTAGCGGGGGGCGGGACAATGAGCAGTTCTTC	CASSSISGGRDNEQFF
NA	TRBV28	TRBJ1-5	NA	TGTGCCAGCAGTTTGCCTGATCAGCCCCAGCATTTT	CASSLPDQPQHF
NA	TRBV19	TRBJ1-2	NA	TGTGCCAGTAGTATGGGGCTTGGGGAAACTTATGGCTACACCTTC	CASSMGLGETYGYTF
NA	TRBV11-3	TRBJ2-1	NA	TGTGCCAGCAGCCCTAGACAGGAGGCCAATGAGCAGTTCTTC	CASSPRQEANEQFF
NA	TRBV18	TRBJ1-1	TRBD1	TGTGCCAGCTCATTCTACAGGGGGGGGTTGAACACTGAAGCTTTCTTT	CASSFYRGGLNTEAFF
NA	TRBV7-2	TRBJ1-5	NA	TGTGCCAGCAGCTTAGGGCTCCATAGCAATCAGCCCCAGCATTTT	CASSLGLHSNQPQHF
NA	TRBV5-4	TRBJ1-4	TRBD1	TGTGCCAGCAGTCAAGACAGGGGGAGTGAAAAACTGTTTTTT	CASSQDRGSEKLFF
NA	TRBV10-2	TRBJ1-5	NA	TGCGCCAGCAGTGATAGGGCAGGGGAAGGCAATCAGCCCCAGCATTTT	CASSDRAGEGNQPQHF
NA	TRBV15	TRBJ1-2	NA	TGTGCCACCAGTTCTCGGGGTTTTGGCTACACCTTC	CATSSRGFGYTF
NA	TRBV5-1	TRBJ2-1	NA	TGCGCCAGCAGCTTGGCCGGGTTGAATGAGCAGTTCTTC	CASSLAGLNEQFF
NA	TRBV3-1/TRBV3-2	TRBJ1-3	NA	TGTGCCAGCAGCCAAGACCCAGGGAGGGACACCATATATTTT	CASSQDPGRDTIYF
few	TRBV4-1	TRBJ2-3	TRBD2	TGCGCCAGCAGCCAACTATATCCTAGCGGGGTCACAGATACGCAGTATTTT	CASSQLYPSGVTDTQYF
NA	TRBV29-1	TRBJ2-1	TRBD2	TGCAGCGTGCCACCGACTAGCGGAACGTCCAATGAGCAGTTCTTC	CSVPPTSGTSNEQFF
NA	TRBV11-2	TRBJ1-6	NA	TGTGCCAGCAGCTTAGATCCCTGGTCCTATAATTCACCCCTCCACTTT	CASSLDPWSYNSPLHF
NA	TRBV18	TRBJ1-2	NA	TGTGCCAGCTCACAAGCGGGGCAAGGGGGCTATGGCTACACCTTC	CASSQAGQGGYGYTF
NA	TRBV28	TRBJ1-3	NA	TGTGCCAGCAGTCCCCCCGGGGTGAGGAGCGCTGGAAACACCATATATTTT	CASSPPGVRSAGNTIYF
NA	TRBV7-2	TRBJ1-5	NA	TGTGCCAGCAGCCTATACGGGACGGGATATAGCAATCAGCCCCAGCATTTT	CASSLYGTGYSNQPQHF
NA	TRBV28	TRBJ1-2	NA	TGTGCCAGCAGTTTGGGGCCGGGGTTCCGTGAAGGCTACACCTTC	CASSLGPGFREGYTF
NA	TRBV11-2	TRBJ2-7	TRBD2	TGTGCCAGCAGCCCCTCGGTAGCGGGGGTACAAACCAGCTACGAGCAGTACTTC	CASSPSVAGVQTSYEQYF
NA	TRBV7-8	TRBJ2-7	NA	TGTGCCAGCAGCTTACATCCGCGGGATGTGTCGGGCGAGCAGTACTTC	CASSLHPRDVSGEQYF
NA	TRBV28	TRBJ1-4	TRBD1	TGTGCCAGCAGTTCAGGACAGGGGGTCGGTGAAAAACTGTTTTTT	CASSSGQGVGEKLFF
NA	TRBV2	TRBJ2-5	NA	TGTGCCAGCAGTCTGACCTTGCTGGCCGGGGCGAGGAGGGAGACCCAGTACTTC	CASSLTLLAGARRETQYF
NA	TRBV7-8	TRBJ2-5	TRBD2	TGTGCCAGCAGCTTAAGGCTAGCGGGACAACAAGAGACCCAGTACTTC	CASSLRLAGQQETQYF
NA	TRBV7-9	TRBJ1-1	NA	TGTGCCAGCAGTAGGGTGAACACTGAAGCTTTCTTT	CASSRVNTEAFF
NA	TRBV5-4	TRBJ2-1	NA	TGTGCCAGCACCTCCGGAGGTCCGAGCTCCTACAATGAGCAGTTCTTC	CASTSGGPSSYNEQFF